This T cell receptor (beta chain) came from a study of cytomegalovirus exposure and HLA in healthy donors. CDR1 is MGHRA, CDR2 YSYEKL, per germline. The CDR3 loop spans 17 amino acids. With V trimmed by 2 bases and J by 2 bases, 7 bases remained unmatched. The PCR made use of 60 Vbeta and 13 Jbeta primers. Libraries were prepared by immunoSEQ multiplex PCR; TCRdb keeps only in-frame clonotypes and omits some of them. Seen here are under 200,000 clones, approximately 71% observed once, and the top ten hold approximately 1.5%. This sequence originates from a man aged 50-59 years in good health and CMV-seronegative. The specimen was PBMCs. V is TRBV4-1 and J is TRBJ2-3, with 10 bases aligning to TRBD2. CDR3 amino acids: CASSQLSGGAITDTQYF. The CDR3 DNA reads TGCGCCAGCAGCCAACTAAGCGGGGGGGCCATCACAGATACGCAGTATTTT.